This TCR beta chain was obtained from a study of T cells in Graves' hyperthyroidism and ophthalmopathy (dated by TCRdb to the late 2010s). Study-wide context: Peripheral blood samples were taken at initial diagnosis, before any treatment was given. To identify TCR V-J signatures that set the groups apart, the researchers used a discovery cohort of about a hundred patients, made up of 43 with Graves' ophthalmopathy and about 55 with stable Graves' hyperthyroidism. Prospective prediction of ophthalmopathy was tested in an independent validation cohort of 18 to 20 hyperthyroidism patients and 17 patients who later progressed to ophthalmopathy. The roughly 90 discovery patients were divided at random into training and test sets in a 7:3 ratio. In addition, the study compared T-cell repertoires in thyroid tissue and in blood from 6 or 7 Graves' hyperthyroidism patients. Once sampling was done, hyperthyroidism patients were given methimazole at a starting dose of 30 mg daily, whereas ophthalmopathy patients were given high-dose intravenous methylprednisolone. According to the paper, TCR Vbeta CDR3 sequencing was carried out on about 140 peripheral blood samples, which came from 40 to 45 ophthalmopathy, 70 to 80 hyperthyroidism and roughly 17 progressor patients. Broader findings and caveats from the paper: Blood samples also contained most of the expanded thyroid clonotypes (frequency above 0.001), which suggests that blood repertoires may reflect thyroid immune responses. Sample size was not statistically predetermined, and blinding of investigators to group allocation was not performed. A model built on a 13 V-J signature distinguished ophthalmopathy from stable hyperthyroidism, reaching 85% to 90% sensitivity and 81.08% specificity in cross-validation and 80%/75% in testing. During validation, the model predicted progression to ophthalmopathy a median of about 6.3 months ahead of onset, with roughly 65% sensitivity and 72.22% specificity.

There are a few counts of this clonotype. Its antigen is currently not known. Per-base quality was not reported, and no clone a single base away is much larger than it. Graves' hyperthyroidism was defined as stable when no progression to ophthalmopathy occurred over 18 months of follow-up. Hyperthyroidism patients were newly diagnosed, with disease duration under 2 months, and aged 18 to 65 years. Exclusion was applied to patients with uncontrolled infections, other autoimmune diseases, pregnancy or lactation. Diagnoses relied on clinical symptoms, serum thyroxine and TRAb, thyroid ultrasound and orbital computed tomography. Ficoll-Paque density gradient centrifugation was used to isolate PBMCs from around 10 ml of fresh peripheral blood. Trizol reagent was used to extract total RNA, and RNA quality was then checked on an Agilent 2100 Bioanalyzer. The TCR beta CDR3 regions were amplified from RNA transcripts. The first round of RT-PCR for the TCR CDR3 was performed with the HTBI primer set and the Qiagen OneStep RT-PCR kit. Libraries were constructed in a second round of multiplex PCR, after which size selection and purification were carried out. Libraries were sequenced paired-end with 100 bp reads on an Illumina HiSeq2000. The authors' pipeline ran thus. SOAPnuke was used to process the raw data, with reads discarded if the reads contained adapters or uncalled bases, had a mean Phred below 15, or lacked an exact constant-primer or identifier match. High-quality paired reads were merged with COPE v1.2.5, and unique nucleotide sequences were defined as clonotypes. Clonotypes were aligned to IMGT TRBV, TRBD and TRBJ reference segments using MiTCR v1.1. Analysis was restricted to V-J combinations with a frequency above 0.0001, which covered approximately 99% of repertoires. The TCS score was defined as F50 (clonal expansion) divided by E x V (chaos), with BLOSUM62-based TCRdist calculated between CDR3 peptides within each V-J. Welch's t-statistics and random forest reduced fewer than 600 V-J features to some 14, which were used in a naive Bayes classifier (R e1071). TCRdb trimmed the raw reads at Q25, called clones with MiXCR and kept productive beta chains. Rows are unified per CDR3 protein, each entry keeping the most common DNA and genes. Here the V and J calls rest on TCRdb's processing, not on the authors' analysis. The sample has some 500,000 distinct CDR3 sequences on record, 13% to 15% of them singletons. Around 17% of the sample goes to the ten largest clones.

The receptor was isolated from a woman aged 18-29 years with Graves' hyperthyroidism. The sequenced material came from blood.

The CDR3 amino acid sequence is: CASRDRRPEDEQYV. The nucleotides are TGTGCCAGCCGGGACAGGAGACCCGAGGACGAGCAGTACGTC. The chain employs TRBV11-1 and TRBJ2-7, with 8 bases aligning to TRBD1. The CDR3 starts with the cysteine, ends with the valine, and has 14 residues. Only the CDR3 region is kept as DNA, spanning 42 bases read in frame from base 1. Unmatched junction bases come to 11, with V trimmed by 8 bases and J by 5 bases. Looking up the germline V gene (reference sequence) yields CDR1 SGHAT and CDR2 FQDESV.